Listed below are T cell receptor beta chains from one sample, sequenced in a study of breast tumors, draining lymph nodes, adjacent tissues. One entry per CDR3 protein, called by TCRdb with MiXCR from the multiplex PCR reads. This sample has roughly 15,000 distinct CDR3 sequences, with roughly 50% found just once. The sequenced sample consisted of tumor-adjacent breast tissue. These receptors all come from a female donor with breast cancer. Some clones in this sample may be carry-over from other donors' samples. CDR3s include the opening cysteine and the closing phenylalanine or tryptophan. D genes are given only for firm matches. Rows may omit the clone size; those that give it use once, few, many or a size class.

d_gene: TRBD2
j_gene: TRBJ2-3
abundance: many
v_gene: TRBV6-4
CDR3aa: CASSEVAGGNTDTQYF
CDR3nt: TGTGCCAGCAGTGAGGTAGCGGGAGGTAACACAGATACGCAGTATTTT

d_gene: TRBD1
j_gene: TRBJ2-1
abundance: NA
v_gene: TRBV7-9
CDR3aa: CASSRDRGNEQFF
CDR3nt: TGTGCCAGCAGCCGGGACAGAGGCAATGAGCAGTTCTTC

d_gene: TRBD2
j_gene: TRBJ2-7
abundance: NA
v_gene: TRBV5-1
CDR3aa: CASSSGTSGSRHEQYF
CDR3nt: TGCGCCAGCAGCTCAGGGACTAGCGGGAGCCGGCACGAGCAGTACTTC

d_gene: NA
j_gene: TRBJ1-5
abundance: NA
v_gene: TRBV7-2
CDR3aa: CASSLRTGQYQPQHF
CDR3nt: TGTGCCAGCAGCTTACGGACTGGACAGTATCAGCCCCAGCATTTT

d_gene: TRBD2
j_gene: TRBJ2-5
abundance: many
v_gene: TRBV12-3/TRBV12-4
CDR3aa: CASSFQLRTSPETQYF
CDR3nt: TGTGCCAGCAGTTTCCAACTTCGGACTAGCCCCGAGACCCAGTACTTC

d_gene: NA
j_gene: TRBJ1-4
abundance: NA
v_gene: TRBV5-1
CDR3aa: CASSLAGGLWANEKLFF
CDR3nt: TGCGCCAGCAGCTTGGCGGGAGGTCTGTGGGCTAATGAAAAACTGTTTTTT

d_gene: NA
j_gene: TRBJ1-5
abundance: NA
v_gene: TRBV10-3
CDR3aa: CAISDRGYQPQHF
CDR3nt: TGTGCCATCAGTGATAGGGGGTATCAGCCCCAGCATTTT

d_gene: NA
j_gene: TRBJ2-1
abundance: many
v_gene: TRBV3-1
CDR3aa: CASSQDDGYNEQFF
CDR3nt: TGTGCCAGCAGCCAAGATGATGGGTACAATGAGCAGTTCTTC

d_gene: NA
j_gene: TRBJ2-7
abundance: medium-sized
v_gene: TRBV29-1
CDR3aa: CSVETGYEQYF
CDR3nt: TGCAGCGTTGAAACAGGCTACGAGCAGTACTTC

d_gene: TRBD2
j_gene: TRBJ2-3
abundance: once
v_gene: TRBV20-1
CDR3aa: CSAPRSGRGGDTQYF
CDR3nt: TGCAGTGCTCCACGTAGCGGGAGGGGGGGAGATACGCAGTATTTT

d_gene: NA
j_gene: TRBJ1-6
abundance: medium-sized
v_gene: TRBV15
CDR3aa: CATSGSGFDRSYNSPLHF
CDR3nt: TGTGCCACCAGTGGATCCGGATTCGACAGAAGCTATAATTCACCCCTCCACTTT

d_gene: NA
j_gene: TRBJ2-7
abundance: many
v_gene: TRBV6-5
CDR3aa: CASSSEYRTAHEQYF
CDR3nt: TGTGCCAGCAGTTCTGAATATCGAACAGCCCACGAGCAGTACTTC

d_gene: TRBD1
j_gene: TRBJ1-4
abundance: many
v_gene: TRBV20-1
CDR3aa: CSVGTGGSEKLFF
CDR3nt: TGCAGTGTCGGGACAGGGGGCAGTGAAAAACTGTTTTTT

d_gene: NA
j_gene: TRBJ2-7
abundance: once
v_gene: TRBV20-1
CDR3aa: CSARPRLEVYEQYF
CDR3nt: TGCAGTGCTAGACCTAGGCTGGAGGTCTACGAGCAGTACTTC

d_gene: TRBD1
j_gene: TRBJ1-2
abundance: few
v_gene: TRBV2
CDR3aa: CASSSRGANYGYTF
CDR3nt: TGTGCCAGCAGCAGCAGGGGGGCTAACTATGGCTACACCTTC

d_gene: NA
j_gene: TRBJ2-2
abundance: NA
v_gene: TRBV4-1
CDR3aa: CASSHQTSEGPHTGELFF
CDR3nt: TGCGCCAGCAGCCACCAGACTAGTGAGGGGCCCCACACCGGGGAGCTGTTTTTT

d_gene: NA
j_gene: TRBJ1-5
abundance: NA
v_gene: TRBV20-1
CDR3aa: CSAAGQFNQPQHF
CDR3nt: TGCAGTGCCGCAGGGCAATTCAATCAGCCCCAGCATTTT

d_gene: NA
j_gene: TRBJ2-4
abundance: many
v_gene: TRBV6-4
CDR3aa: CASSDSGHSPTLDIQYF
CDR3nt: TGTGCCAGCAGTGACTCAGGACATAGTCCTACCTTGGACATTCAGTACTTC

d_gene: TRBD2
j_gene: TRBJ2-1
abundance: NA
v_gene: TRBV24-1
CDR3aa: CATGTSAYNEQFF
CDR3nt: TGTGCCACCGGGACTAGCGCCTACAATGAGCAGTTCTTC

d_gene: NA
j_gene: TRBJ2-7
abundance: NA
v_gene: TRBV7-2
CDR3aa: CASSQGSGYEQYF
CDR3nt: TGTGCCAGCAGCCAGGGGTCTGGCTACGAGCAGTACTTC

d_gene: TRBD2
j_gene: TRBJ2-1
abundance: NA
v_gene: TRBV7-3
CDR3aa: CASSEGGGNEQFF
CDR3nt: TGTGCCAGCAGCGAAGGCGGGGGCAATGAGCAGTTCTTC

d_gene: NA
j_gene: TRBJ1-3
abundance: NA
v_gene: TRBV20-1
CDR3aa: CSARDSGQGDGNTIYF
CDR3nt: TGCAGTGCTAGAGATAGTGGGCAGGGAGACGGAAACACCATATATTTT

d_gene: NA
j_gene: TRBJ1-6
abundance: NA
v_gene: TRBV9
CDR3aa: CASSLITENSPLHF
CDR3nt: TGTGCCAGCAGCCTAATTACAGAGAATTCACCCCTCCACTTT

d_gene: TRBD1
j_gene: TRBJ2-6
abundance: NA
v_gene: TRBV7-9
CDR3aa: CASSYSQGVNSRANVLTF
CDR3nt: TGTGCCAGCAGCTATAGCCAGGGGGTTAATTCTCGGGCCAACGTCCTGACTTTC

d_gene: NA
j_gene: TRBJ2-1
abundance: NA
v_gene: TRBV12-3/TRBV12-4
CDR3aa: CASRNRTANEQFF
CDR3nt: TGTGCCAGCAGAAATAGGACAGCCAATGAGCAGTTCTTC

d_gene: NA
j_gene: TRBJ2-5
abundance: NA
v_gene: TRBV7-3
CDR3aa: CASRRADSYQETQYF
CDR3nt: TGTGCCAGCAGACGGGCTGACTCGTACCAAGAGACCCAGTACTTC

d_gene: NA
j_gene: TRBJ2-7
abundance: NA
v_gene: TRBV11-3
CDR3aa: CASSRTLHEQYF
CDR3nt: TGTGCCAGCAGTCGCACTCTCCACGAGCAGTACTTC

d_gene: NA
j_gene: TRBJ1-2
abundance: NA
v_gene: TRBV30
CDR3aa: CAWRIFDRSGYTF
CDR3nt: TGTGCCTGGAGGATATTTGACAGGAGCGGCTACACCTTC

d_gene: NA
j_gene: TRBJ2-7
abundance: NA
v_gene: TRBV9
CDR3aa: CASSVGHGTRGGNEQSF
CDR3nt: NA

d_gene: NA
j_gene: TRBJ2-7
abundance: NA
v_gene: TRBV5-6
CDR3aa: CASSRDRTYEQYF
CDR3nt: TGTGCCAGCAGCCGCGACAGGACCTACGAGCAGTACTTC

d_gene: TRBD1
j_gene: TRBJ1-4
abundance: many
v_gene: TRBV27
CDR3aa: CATGTDLTNEKLFF
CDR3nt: TGTGCCACCGGGACAGATCTAACTAATGAAAAACTGTTTTTT

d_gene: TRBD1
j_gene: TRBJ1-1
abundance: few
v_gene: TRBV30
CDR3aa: CAGDRANTEAFF
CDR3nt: TGTGCCGGGGACAGGGCGAACACTGAAGCTTTCTTT

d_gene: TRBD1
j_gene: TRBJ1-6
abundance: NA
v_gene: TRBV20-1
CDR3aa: CSAVGQGGSPLHF
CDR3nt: TGCAGTGCGGTGGGACAGGGGGGTTCACCCCTCCACTTT

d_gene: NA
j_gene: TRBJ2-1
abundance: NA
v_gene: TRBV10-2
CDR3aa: CASSKDRGNEQFF
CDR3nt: TGCGCCAGCAGTAAAGACAGAGGCAATGAGCAGTTCTTC

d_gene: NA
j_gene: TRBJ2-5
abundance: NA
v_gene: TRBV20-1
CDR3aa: CSARVGKETQYF
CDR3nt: TGCAGTGCTAGAGTGGGGAAAGAGACCCAGTACTTC

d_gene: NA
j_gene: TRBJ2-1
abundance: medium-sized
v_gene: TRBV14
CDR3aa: CASSHRANEQFF
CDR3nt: TGTGCCAGCAGCCACCGCGCCAATGAGCAGTTCTTC

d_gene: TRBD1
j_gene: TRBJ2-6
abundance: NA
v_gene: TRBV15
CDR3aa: CATSSYDRAGANVLTF
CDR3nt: TGCGCCACCAGCAGTTACGACAGGGCTGGGGCCAACGTCCTGACTTTC

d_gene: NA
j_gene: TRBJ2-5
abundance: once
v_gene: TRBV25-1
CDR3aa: CASSEMDWYQETQYF
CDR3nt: TGTGCCAGCAGTGAAATGGACTGGTACCAAGAGACCCAGTACTTC

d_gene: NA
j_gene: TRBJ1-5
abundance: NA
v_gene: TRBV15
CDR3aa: CATSKEMQPQHF
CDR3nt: TGTGCCACCAGCAAAGAAATGCAGCCCCAGCATTTT

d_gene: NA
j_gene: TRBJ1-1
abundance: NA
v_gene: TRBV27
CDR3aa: CASSPLRGLMNTEAFF
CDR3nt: TGTGCCAGCAGTCCCCTCCGGGGCCTCATGAACACTGAAGCTTTCTTT

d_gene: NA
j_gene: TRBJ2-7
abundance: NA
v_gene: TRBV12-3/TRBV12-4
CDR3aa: CASSFGITYEQYF
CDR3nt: TGTGCCAGCAGTTTTGGGATAACCTACGAGCAGTACTTC

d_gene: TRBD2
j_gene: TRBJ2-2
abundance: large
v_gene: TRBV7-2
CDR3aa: CASSLEASGRFTGELFF
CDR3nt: TGTGCCAGCAGCTTAGAGGCTAGCGGGAGGTTCACCGGGGAGCTGTTTTTT

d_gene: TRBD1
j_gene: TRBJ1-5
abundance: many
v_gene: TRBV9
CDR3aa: CASSPGTGKGPQHF
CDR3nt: TGTGCCAGCAGCCCCGGGACAGGGAAGGGGCCCCAGCATTTT

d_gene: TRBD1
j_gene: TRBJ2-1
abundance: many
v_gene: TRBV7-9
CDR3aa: CASSLPGQGSSYNEQFF
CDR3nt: TGTGCCAGCAGCCTACCGGGACAGGGAAGCTCCTACAATGAGCAGTTCTTC

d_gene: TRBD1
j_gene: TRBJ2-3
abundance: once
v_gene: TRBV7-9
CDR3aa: CASSPEDRGTDTQYF
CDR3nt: TGTGCCAGCAGCCCGGAGGACAGGGGAACAGATACGCAGTATTTT

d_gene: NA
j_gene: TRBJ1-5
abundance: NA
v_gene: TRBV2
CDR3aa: CASSGLRSGQPQHF
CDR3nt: TGTGCCAGCAGTGGGTTGAGATCCGGTCAGCCCCAGCATTTT

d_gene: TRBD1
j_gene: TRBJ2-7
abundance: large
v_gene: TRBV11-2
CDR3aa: CASTQGGSFVGTGRFHEQYF
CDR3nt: TGTGCCAGCACCCAGGGGGGCTCGTTCGTGGGGACAGGGCGTTTCCACGAGCAGTACTTC